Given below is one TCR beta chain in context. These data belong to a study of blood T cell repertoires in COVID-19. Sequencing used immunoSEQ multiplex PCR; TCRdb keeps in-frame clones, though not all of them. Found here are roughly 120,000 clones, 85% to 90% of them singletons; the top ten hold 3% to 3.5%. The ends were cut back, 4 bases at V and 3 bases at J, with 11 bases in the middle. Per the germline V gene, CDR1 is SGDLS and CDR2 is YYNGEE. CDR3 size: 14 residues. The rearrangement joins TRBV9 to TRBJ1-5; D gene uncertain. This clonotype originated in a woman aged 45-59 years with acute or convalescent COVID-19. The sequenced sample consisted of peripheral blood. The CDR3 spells CASSRGEINQPQHF. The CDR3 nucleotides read TGTGCCAGCAGCCGGGGAGAGATCAATCAGCCCCAGCATTTT.